The TCR beta chain under discussion was sequenced for a study of early T cells in non-severe SARS-CoV-2 infection. Overall study context: Bulk RNA isolated from unsorted whole blood underwent sequencing; chains were not paired.

Attachment of unique molecular identifiers to individual cDNA molecules was performed. TCRdb re-derived calls from the 5' RACE reads in MiXCR, one entry per CDR3 protein. The data show about 86,000 distinct CDR3 sequences, approximately 15% seen once. CDR1 is LNHDA, CDR2 SQIVND, per germline (reference sequence). The CDR3 is 14 residues long. The V end was cut by 2 bases, the J end by 0 bases, with 4 bases between. J is TRBJ2-2 and V is TRBV19; D not certain. The origin of this receptor is an adult who was a healthcare worker with PCR-confirmed SARS-CoV-2 infection or an uninfected control (not recorded which). Sequenced input: whole blood. CDR3 protein: CASSISANTGELFF. CDR3 DNA sequence: TGTGCCAGTAGTATATCAGCGAACACCGGGGAGCTGTTTTTT.